These 7 T cell receptor beta chains came from one sample sequenced in a study of T-cell memory formation after mild COVID-19. TCRdb called the 5' RACE reads again in MiXCR, with one record for every CDR3 protein. In the table there are roughly 52,000 distinct CDR3 sequences, around 7% of which are singletons. Sequenced input: PBMCs or a T cell subset sorted from them (not recorded which). These receptors were taken from a man aged 18 to 30 who had mild COVID-19 (a few samples of this study predate the infection). Cell type and time point are not known.

This clonotype was seen only a few times. This chain uses TRBV11-1 with TRBJ2-3; no clear D. The CDR3 has 13 residues. The germline gives CDR1 SGHAT, CDR2 FQDESV (reference sequence). V was cut by 3 bases and J by 4 bases, with 8 bases left in between. Here the CDR3 reads CASSLDRSDTQYF. CDR3 coding DNA: TGTGCCAGCAGCTTGGATCGGTCAGATACGCAGTATTTT.

This clonotype was recorded many times. The chain couples TRBV7-9 to TRBJ2-5; 7 positions agree with TRBD2. Germline CDR1 SEHNR, CDR2 FQNEAQ (reference sequence). This CDR3 is 14 amino acids long. V was clipped by 3 bases and J by 2 bases; unmatched bases: 3. The CDR3 region has the DNA TGTGCCAGCAGCTTCGGCGGGGGACAAGAGACCCAGTACTTC. It is translated as CASSFGGGQETQYF.

The V call is TRBV5-6, the J call TRBJ1-3, with D hard to call. The CDR3 is 14 residues long. V was shortened by 3 bases and J by 0 bases, with 7 bases between the two germline ends. Germline V lookup: CDR1 SGHDT, CDR2 YYEEEE. The DNA of the CDR3 is TGTGCCAGCAGCTCTACCATCTCTGGAAACACCATATATTTT. Translation: CASSSTISGNTIYF.

This clonotype was counted only a few times. The rearrangement links TRBV20-1 to TRBJ1-5; tentative D call: TRBD1 (5 bases). Germline CDR1 is DFQATT and CDR2 is SNEGSKA (reference sequence). Deletions cut 3 bases from V and 5 bases from J, with 8 bases between. This CDR3 has 12 residues. CDR3 amino acids: CSARRGDQPQHF. The CDR3 nucleotides are TGCAGTGCTAGGCGGGGGGATCAGCCCCAGCATTTT.

In its sample, this clonotype was seen many times. The chain couples TRBV7-3 to TRBJ2-1, with 10 positions matching TRBD2. Germline CDR1 SGHTA, CDR2 FQGTGA. The CDR3 sequence is 15 residues long. V lost 5 bases and J lost 10; bases outside the gene matches: 11. CDR3 DNA: TGTGCCAGCAGCCCCGGGACTAGCGTTCGGGGGGAGCAGTTCTTC. Its translation: CASSPGTSVRGEQFF.

This clonotype has ten or more counts. V usage is TRBV5-1 and J usage is TRBJ1-1, with D unresolved. CDR1 is SGHRS, CDR2 YFSETQ, per germline. V shed 0 bases and J shed 5 bases, with 8 bases lying between them. There are 13 residues in the CDR3. In DNA form, the CDR3 reads TGCGCCAGCAGCTTGGCGGTGCGGACTGAAGCTTTCTTT. Amino acids: CASSLAVRTEAFF.

V usage is TRBV2 and J usage is TRBJ1-5; 7 nucleotides align to TRBD1. CDR3 length equals 16 residues. With V trimmed by 6 bases and J by 3 bases, 11 bases remained unmatched. The germline CDR1 and CDR2 sequences are SNHLY and FYNNEI. For the CDR3, the DNA is TGTGCCAGCAGCCCCACCGGGACAGACTACAATCAGCCCCAGCATTTT. The encoded protein is CASSPTGTDYNQPQHF.